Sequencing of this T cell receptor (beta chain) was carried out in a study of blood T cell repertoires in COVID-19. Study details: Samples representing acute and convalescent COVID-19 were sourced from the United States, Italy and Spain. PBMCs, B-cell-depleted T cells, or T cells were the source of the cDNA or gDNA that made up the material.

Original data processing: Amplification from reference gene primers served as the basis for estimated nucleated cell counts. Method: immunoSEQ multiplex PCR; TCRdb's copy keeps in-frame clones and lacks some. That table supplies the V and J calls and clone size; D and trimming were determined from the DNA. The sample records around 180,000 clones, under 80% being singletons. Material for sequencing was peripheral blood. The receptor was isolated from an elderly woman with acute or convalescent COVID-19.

The CDR3 is CASSFYSLGLNTEAFF. DNA of the CDR3: TGTGCCAGCAGCTTCTACTCACTGGGGCTGAACACTGAAGCTTTCTTT. The chain is built from TRBV5-5 and TRBJ1-1; D is possibly TRBD1 (5 bases). V was pared by 2 bases and J by 0 bases, with 14 bases between. This CDR3 has 16 residues. The V gene's germline CDR1 is SGHKS and CDR2 YYEKEE (reference sequence). Based on the CDR3 plus reference TRBV5-5 and TRBJ1-1, the full variable domain is DAGVTQSPTHLIKTRGQQVTLRCSPISGHKSVSWYQQVLGQGPQFIFQYYEKEERGRGNFPDRFSARQFPNYSSELNVNALLLGDSALYLCASSFYSLGLNTEAFFGQGTRLTVV.